These 8 T cell receptor beta chains were all obtained from the same sample, sequenced in a study of CD8 T cells in Susac syndrome. Random-hexamer reverse transcription was applied to about 0.5 to 1 ug RNA. TCRdb redid the calling of the immunoSEQ multiplex PCR reads with MiXCR, one entry per CDR3 protein. The sample lists 170,000 or so distinct CDR3 sequences, 85% to 95% occurring once. Sequencing was done on a sample of CD4+ T cells from PBMCs. Receptor source: a human donor with multiple sclerosis.

The genes are TRBV7-2 and TRBJ1-3, with D perhaps matching TRBD1 (5 bases). V was clipped by 2 bases and J by 2 bases, with 16 bases between them. The CDR3 totals 17 residues. CDR1 SGHTA and CDR2 FQGNSA come from the germline V gene. The CDR3 protein is CASSLNPGGSTGNTIYF. DNA for the CDR3: TGTGCCAGCAGCTTAAATCCCGGGGGATCGACTGGAAACACCATATATTTT.

The chain joins TRBV20-1 to TRBJ2-1, with 12 bases lining up with TRBD2. CDR1 and CDR2 from the germline V gene are DFQATT and SNEGSKA (reference sequence). This CDR3 contains 20 residues. V lost 1 base and J lost 2; bases outside the gene matches: 15. DNA for the CDR3: TGCAGTGCTAGAGGTTCCGGACTAGCGGGAACCTCAAAAACCTACAATGAGCAGTTCTTC. Its protein is CSARGSGLAGTSKTYNEQFF.

This chain uses TRBV11-2 with TRBJ2-5, with D tentatively TRBD2 (5 bases). V shed 4 bases and J shed 4 bases, with 19 bases lying between them. This CDR3 spans 16 amino acids. Germline V CDR1 and CDR2: SGHAT, FQNNGV. The CDR3 DNA follows: TGTGCCAGCAGCTCAGCCGGGTTGGGAGCTGGAGAGACCCAGTACTTC. Protein product: CASSSAGLGAGETQYF.

The chain joins TRBV2 to TRBJ1-5; no definite D call. Trimming cost V 0 bases and J 5 bases, with 5 bases left between them. The germline gives CDR1 SNHLY, CDR2 FYNNEI. CDR3 length equals 13 residues. Here the CDR3 reads CASSEAGDQPQHF. CDR3 coding DNA: TGTGCCAGCAGTGAAGCGGGTGATCAGCCCCAGCATTTT.

The rearrangement uses TRBV5-1 and TRBJ2-2; 10 bases map to TRBD1. The CDR3 covers 16 residues. Trimming took 4 bases from V and 4 from J; bases not matched to a gene: 7. CDR1 is SGHRS, CDR2 YFSETQ, per germline. The CDR3 region has the DNA TGCGCCAGCAGCCCCCGATGGACAGGGGGCACCGGGGAGCTGTTTTTT. Translation: CASSPRWTGGTGELFF.

The V call is TRBV19, the J call TRBJ2-7; TRBD1 might be the D (6 bases). CDR3 length equals 14 residues. V was trimmed by 2 bases and J by 2 bases, leaving 10 bases between them. Per germline, CDR1 LNHDA and CDR2 SQIVND (reference sequence). DNA of the CDR3: TGTGCCAGTAGTATACCCGACAGGACCTACGAGCAGTACTTC. Translating it yields CASSIPDRTYEQYF.

The V gene is TRBV7-3, the J gene TRBJ2-3, with D possibly being TRBD2 (6 bases). V lost 5 bases and J lost 4, with 10 bases in between. Germline V lookup: CDR1 SGHTA, CDR2 FQGTGA. The CDR3 sequence is 13 residues long. This CDR3 reads CASSRTTSDTQYF. Written as DNA, the CDR3 is TGTGCCAGCAGCCGGACTACGTCAGATACGCAGTATTTT.

This clonotype came up once. The CDR3 region is CASSLGGGHSNQPQHF. CDR3 bases: TGTGCCAGCAGTTTAGGCGGGGGTCATAGCAATCAGCCCCAGCATTTT. This chain connects TRBV12-3 or TRBV12-4 to TRBJ1-5; D is possibly TRBD1 (5 bases). The V end was cut by 1 base, the J end by 0 bases, with 10 bases between. This CDR3 is built from 16 residues.